Below, 16 T cell receptor beta chains from the same sample are listed, as sequenced in a study of Ad26.COV2.S vaccination and SARS-CoV-2 variants (dated by TCRdb to the early 2020s). Library prep was done by the immunoSEQ multiplex PCR assay. TCRdb retrieved this table from immuneACCESS and kept in-frame rearrangements only. Not all clones are present; in checked studies, unresolved V genes account for under half, and no reason is known for the remainder. The sample includes about 680,000 clones, with approximately 88% observed a single time. About 1.5% of the sample belongs to the ten largest clones. The treatment or condition label corresponds to: roughly 18 received Ad26.COV2.S at low or high dose, single or two shots; 5 received placebo; per-sample allocation not given. Repertoires of vaccine and placebo recipients were sequenced from samples collected on day 63 after the first injection. Here the sequenced sample was peripheral blood, taken in a trial of Ad26.COV2.S vaccine versus placebo. All receptors derive from a person aged 18-60 years who received the Ad26.COV2.S COVID-19 vaccine or a placebo.

The chain couples TRBV5-1 to TRBJ1-1; 8 nucleotides match TRBD1. J lost 4 bases, V lost 0 bases, and 2 bases had no gene match. This CDR3 spans 14 amino acids. Germline loops: CDR1 SGHRS, CDR2 YFSETQ. CDR3 sequence reads: CASSLGDRITEAFF. The CDR3 bases are TGCGCCAGCAGCTTGGGGGACAGGATCACTGAAGCTTTCTTT.

This chain connects TRBV5-1 to TRBJ2-5; TRBD1 aligns across 8 bases. Unmatched junction bases numbered 4, after V lost 3 bases and J lost 3 bases. This CDR3 has 14 residues. The germline CDR1 and CDR2 sequences are SGHRS and YFSETQ. In DNA, the CDR3 is TGCGCCAGCAGCTACCAGACAGGGGAAGAGACCCAGTACTTC. The encoded protein is CASSYQTGEETQYF.

The V and J genes are TRBV5-4 and TRBJ2-1; D is perhaps TRBD1 (5 bases). The germline V gene has CDR1 SGHNT and CDR2 YYREEE (reference sequence). With 5 bases removed from V and 2 bases from J, the gap between germline ends came to 11 bases. This CDR3 is 14 amino acids long. Here the CDR3 reads CASSQLGPYNEQFF. CDR3 bases: TGTGCCAGCAGTCAGCTGGGGCCCTACAATGAGCAGTTCTTC.

The chain employs TRBV5-5 and TRBJ1-1, with D hard to call. Trimming removed 0 bases at V and 0 bases at J, with 6 bases between. This CDR3 region has 14 residues. Germline loops: CDR1 SGHKS, CDR2 YYEKEE (reference sequence). This CDR3 reads CASSLVQLNTEAFF. In nucleotides, the CDR3 is TGTGCCAGCAGCTTGGTACAGTTGAACACTGAAGCTTTCTTT.

This chain connects TRBV7-3 to TRBJ2-1; no firm D call. The CDR3 covers 14 residues. The germline CDR1 and CDR2 sequences are SGHTA and FQGTGA. The ends were cut back, 2 bases at V and 6 bases at J, with 11 bases in the middle. The CDR3 loop is CASSLSQNSNEQFF. CDR3 DNA: TGTGCCAGCAGCTTATCACAGAATTCCAATGAGCAGTTCTTC. Full variable domain (missing parts from reference TRBV7-3 and TRBJ2-1): GAGVSQTPSNKVTEKGKYVELRCDPISGHTALYWYRQSLGQGPEFLIYFQGTGAADDSGLPNDRFFAVRPEGSVSTLKIQRTERGDSAVYLCASSLSQNSNEQFFGPGTRLTVL.

The chain links TRBV18 to TRBJ2-5; TRBD1 agrees at 11 bases. V was pared by 3 bases and J by 5 bases, with 5 bases of the junction left unmatched. Germline lookup yields CDR1 KGHSH and CDR2 LQKENI. The CDR3 runs 15 residues. The CDR3 loop is CASSPPGQGEETQYF. The CDR3 DNA reads as TGTGCCAGCTCACCCCCGGGACAGGGGGAGGAGACCCAGTACTTC.

This clone was found once. This chain uses TRBV18 with TRBJ2-5, with TRBD1 identical over 7 bases. CDR3 size: 15 residues. With 6 bases clipped from V and 0 bases from J, the junction kept 7 bases outside the gene matches. Germline-derived CDR1 and CDR2 are KGHSH and LQKENI. The CDR3 bases are TGTGCCAGCTCTCCGTCACAGGGGTACCAAGAGACCCAGTACTTC. Protein sequence: CASSPSQGYQETQYF.

V usage is TRBV23-1 and J usage is TRBJ2-4; 8 positions match TRBD2. TRBV23-1 is treated as an ORF (open reading frame) with a function not yet certain. The CDR3 length is 16 residues. J gave up 4 bases and V 6 bases, and 11 bases lay outside the gene matches. The CDR3 DNA sequence: TGCGCCAGCAGCCGTAGGCCGGGAGGGGGTAAAAACATTCAGTACTTC. Its protein is CASSRRPGGGKNIQYF.

This chain uses TRBV30 with TRBJ1-1; perhaps TRBD1 as D (5 bases). The CDR3 totals 12 residues. Germline values: CDR1 GTSNPN, CDR2 SVGIG (reference sequence). Trimming pared 5 bases from V and 7 bases from J, leaving 14 bases between. CDR3 residues: CAWSGRSNEAFF. In DNA form, the CDR3 reads TGTGCCTGGTCGGGGCGTTCCAATGAAGCTTTCTTT.

The V call is TRBV18, the J call TRBJ1-4; D gene uncertain. CDR1 and CDR2 (germline): KGHSH, LQKENI. CDR3 length: 12 amino acids. V dropped 8 bases and J dropped 4 bases, with 8 bases sitting between them. CDR3 in DNA: TGTGCCAGCAAGACGGGTAATGAAAAACTGTTTTTT. Encoded protein: CASKTGNEKLFF.

The chain joins TRBV20-1 to TRBJ2-1, with 8 bases matching TRBD1. V dropped 5 bases and J dropped 10; count of bases not matched to a gene: 4. This CDR3 has 11 residues. Germline loops: CDR1 DFQATT, CDR2 SNEGSKA (reference sequence). The CDR3 loop reads CSAPDRVEQFF. DNA for the CDR3: TGCAGTGCTCCGGACAGGGTCGAGCAGTTCTTC.

CDR3 residues: CASEFGTSGRPDTQYF. The CDR3 DNA is TGCGCCAGCGAGTTCGGGACTAGCGGGCGTCCAGATACGCAGTATTTT. The gene calls are TRBV5-1 and TRBJ2-3; 12 bases align to TRBD2. CDR3 length: 16 amino acids. V dropped 7 bases and J dropped 4; count of bases not matched to a gene: 10. Per germline, CDR1 SGHRS and CDR2 YFSETQ.

This chain joins TRBV6-2 or TRBV6-3 and TRBJ2-3; D is unclear. The CDR3 is 19 amino acids. V gave up 2 bases and J gave up 2 bases, with 23 bases separating them. Germline loops: CDR1 MNHEY, CDR2 SVGEGT. The CDR3 reads CASSYGSQGGTWATDTQYF. CDR3 DNA: TGTGCCAGCAGTTACGGATCCCAAGGTGGCACCTGGGCCACAGATACGCAGTATTTT.

The chain joins TRBV6-5 to TRBJ2-7, with 7 bases fitting TRBD2. V trimming: 5 bases; J trimming: 2 bases; junction bases outside the gene matches: 9. This CDR3 has 15 amino acids. The V gene's germline CDR1 is MNHEY and CDR2 SVGAGI. CDR3 amino acids: CASSLRSGKTYEQYF. The CDR3 bases are TGTGCCAGCAGTCTTCGGAGCGGGAAGACCTACGAGCAGTACTTC.

The chain combines TRBV6-2 or TRBV6-3 with TRBJ2-7; D may correspond to TRBD1 or TRBD2 (5 bases each). Germline CDR1 is MNHEY and CDR2 is SVGEGT. Trimming shortened V by 6 bases and J by 3 bases, and 18 bases separated the two germline ends. The CDR3 is 15 amino acids. Written as DNA, the CDR3 is TGTGCCAGCAGCCCTGTGTGGCAGGGAGACTACGAGCAGTACTTC. Translated: CASSPVWQGDYEQYF.

Worth noting for this clone: This specimen includes other DNA sequences encoding the same CDR3. The rearrangement links TRBV3-1 (or the pseudogene TRBV3-2) to TRBJ2-5; D not resolved. In germline, CDR1 is LGHDT, CDR2 YNNKEL (reference sequence). Trimming cost V 1 base and J 4 bases, with 4 bases left between them. This CDR3 comprises 12 residues. The CDR3: CASSQVRETQYF. CDR3 coding DNA: TGTGCCAGCAGCCAAGTCAGAGAGACCCAGTACTTC.